These T cell receptor beta chains were read from a single sample in a study of T cells in Graves' hyperthyroidism and ophthalmopathy. TCRdb recomputed calls from the multiplex PCR reads with MiXCR, one row per CDR3 protein. The sample includes 450,000 to 650,000 distinct CDR3 sequences, about 20% of them seen just once. The sample was blood. Every receptor here comes from a man aged 18 to 35 with Graves' hyperthyroidism. The CDR3 runs from the conserved cysteine through the conserved F or W. Not all rows give a size; the values are once, few, many and, for expanded clones, a class.

NA	TRBV29-1	TRBJ2-7	CSVAPGLTYEQYF
few	TRBV2	TRBJ2-7	CASSGMAPEEQYF
many	TRBV27	TRBJ2-5	CASSSLGVETQYF
NA	TRBV28	TRBJ1-1	CASRADGGTEAFF
once	TRBV12-3/TRBV12-4	TRBJ2-7	CASSLPSSGGTSYEQYF
NA	TRBV12-3/TRBV12-4	TRBJ1-5	CASSLDNLSNQPQHF
many	TRBV12-3/TRBV12-4	TRBJ2-1	CASSILTAAYNEQFF
many	TRBV19	TRBJ2-2	CASSKVATLNTGELFF
NA	TRBV12-3/TRBV12-4	TRBJ2-7	CASSPGQGVSYEQYF
many	TRBV3-1	TRBJ2-7	CASSQAPPYEQYF
NA	TRBV6-1	TRBJ2-5	CASSEAEPGPAGGGTQYF
many	TRBV28	TRBJ1-2	CASSFLTKLGYTF
many	TRBV20-1	TRBJ1-5	CSASWTGEEGNQPQHF
many	TRBV5-1	TRBJ1-1	CASRPGGPNTEAFF
many	TRBV7-8	TRBJ2-7	CASSLWPTASYEQYF
many	TRBV11-2	TRBJ1-2	CASSAPRGQGNYGYTF
many	TRBV28	TRBJ2-7	CASGPGAEQYF
many	TRBV5-1	TRBJ1-2	CASSLLGQTGYGYTF
many	TRBV4-1	TRBJ1-1	CASSQDRAGSNTEAFF
many	TRBV6-5	TRBJ1-5	CASSFDRGFQPQHF
many	TRBV7-9	TRBJ1-5	CASSDETGRPQHF
NA	TRBV19	TRBJ2-3	CASSSFGGGWSTDTQYF
NA	TRBV20-1	TRBJ2-7	CSARDAAGGPYEQYF
NA	TRBV6-1	TRBJ1-5	CATGQIVGQPQHF
many	TRBV6-1	TRBJ1-3	CASGPRDRDRNTIYF
many	TRBV19	TRBJ1-2	CASSVGTGRSYGYTF
NA	TRBV20-1	TRBJ1-5	CSARRTGGNQPQHF
many	TRBV6-1	TRBJ1-2	CASGANYGYTF
many	TRBV2	TRBJ1-1	CASSVRQMNTEAFF
many	TRBV28	TRBJ1-1	CASSLGTGAFF
many	TRBV28	TRBJ1-6	CASSFFNSPLHF
NA	TRBV20-1	TRBJ2-5	CSASTSGRGGETQYF
many	TRBV6-5	TRBJ1-1	CASSRVLYTEAFF
many	TRBV28	TRBJ2-7	CASSFRPYEQYF
few	TRBV28	TRBJ1-4	CASRIVISDEKLFF
many	TRBV15	TRBJ1-2	CATSRDLQAYGYTF
many	TRBV12-3/TRBV12-4	TRBJ1-2	CASSLGQGGYTF
many	TRBV20-1	TRBJ1-5	CSAQPFGVQPQHF
NA	TRBV12-3/TRBV12-4	TRBJ2-2	CASSWSGVGPGELFF
NA	TRBV28	TRBJ2-5	CASTSGVKETQYF
NA	TRBV4-1	TRBJ1-1	CASSEGVGDTEAFF
many	TRBV12-3/TRBV12-4	TRBJ2-2	CASSFRLAGGELFF
NA	TRBV15	TRBJ1-5	CATSRDFGYQPQHF
many	TRBV28	TRBJ2-7	CASSLAVGTGPSYEQYF
many	TRBV27	TRBJ2-7	CASSLSGPNYEQYF
many	TRBV5-1	TRBJ1-2	CASSFRTGEDYGYTF
many	TRBV2	TRBJ1-6	CASSGTGGNSPLHF
NA	TRBV20-1	TRBJ1-1	CSAAQSGNTEAFF
many	TRBV19	TRBJ1-1	CASARQPNTEAFF
NA	TRBV30	TRBJ1-5	CAWSRDNNQPQHF
NA	TRBV12-5	TRBJ1-1	CASGLWWNTEAFF
many	TRBV12-3/TRBV12-4	TRBJ2-7	CASSSGWLYEQYF
NA	TRBV6-2/TRBV6-3	TRBJ2-7	CASSAERGDSEQYF